The 8 T cell receptor beta chains presented below share a single source sample, sequenced in a study of human T cells and chemical hapten exposure. Sample time point: patch test 1, 2 weeks after DPC sensitization. Treatment reported: therapeutic diphenylcyclopropenone sensitization with weekly scalp DPC. TCRdb processed the RACE reads anew with MiXCR; each CDR3 protein has one entry. This sample has some 380,000 distinct CDR3 sequences, with more than 4.5% found just once. The sequenced sample was whole blood, obtained in connection with sensitization to the hapten diphenylcyclopropenone (DPC). The receptors were gathered from a woman aged 45-60 years with alopecia areata. Some clones in this sample may be carry-over from other donors' samples.

This clonotype has ten or more counts. The chain employs TRBV27 and TRBJ1-1; no clear D. This CDR3 contains 14 residues. CDR1 and CDR2 from the germline V gene are MNHEY and SMNVEV (reference sequence). Trimming pared 1 base from V and 5 bases from J, leaving 11 bases between. CDR3 nucleotides: TGTGCCAGCAGTTTATGGGAGGGTATGACTGAAGCTTTCTTT. Amino acids: CASSLWEGMTEAFF.

This clonotype was detected a few times. The V call is TRBV6-5, the J call TRBJ2-1, with a possible D match to TRBD1 (6 bases). The CDR3 totals 14 residues. Germline V lookup: CDR1 MNHEY, CDR2 SVGAGI. Trimming stripped 6 bases from V and 5 bases from J, with 14 bases between. CDR3 DNA: TGTGCCAGCAGAACCAGGGGATCAAACAATGAGCAGTTCTTC. It specifies CASRTRGSNNEQFF.

This chain links TRBV25-1 with TRBJ2-4; no reliable D call. This CDR3 is built from 15 residues. V shed 11 bases and J shed 4 bases, with 21 bases lying between them. Looked up from germline, CDR1 is MGHDK and CDR2 is SYGVNS. This chain's CDR3 is CARQPRRRKKNIQYF. In nucleotides, the CDR3 is TGTGCCCGCCAGCCGCGGCGAAGGAAAAAAAACATTCAGTACTTC.

This clonotype was detected a few times. The genes are TRBV11-2 and TRBJ1-6, with 10 bases that match TRBD1. The CDR3 has 17 amino acids. With 0 bases clipped from V and 6 bases from J, the junction kept 5 bases outside the gene matches. Looked up from germline, CDR1 is SGHAT and CDR2 is FQNNGV. The CDR3 nucleotides read TGTGCCAGCAGCTTAGATCCCGGGACAGGGGTTAATTCACCCCTCCACTTT. It codes for CASSLDPGTGVNSPLHF.

There are many counts of this clonotype. J is TRBJ1-5 and V is TRBV6-5; D may be TRBD1 (6 bases). The CDR3 spans 13 residues. Germline V gives CDR1 MNHEY, CDR2 SVGAGI. Trimming left V 5 bases short and J 11 bases short, with 16 bases between. The CDR3 reads CASSQGSAGAQHF. CDR3 bases: TGTGCCAGCAGTCAGGGGTCCGCAGGAGCCCAGCATTTT.

In its sample, this clonotype was seen many times. V is TRBV29-1 and J is TRBJ1-5; the D gene is possibly TRBD1 (5 bases). Germline values: CDR1 SQVTM, CDR2 ANQGSEA. CDR3 length equals 13 residues. The V end lost 0 bases, the J end lost 6 bases, and 9 bases lay between the germline ends. In DNA form, the CDR3 reads TGCAGCGTTGAAGACAGGGATGGTCAGCCCCAGCATTTT. Its translation is CSVEDRDGQPQHF. The whole variable domain, remainder taken from reference TRBV29-1 and TRBJ1-5, is SAVISQKPSRDICQRGTSLTIQCQVDSQVTMMFWYRQQPGQSLTLIATANQGSEATYESGFVIDKFPISRPNLTFSTLTVSNMSPEDSSIYLCSVEDRDGQPQHFGDGTRLSIL.

In this sample, this clonotype turned up many times. This chain connects TRBV20-1 to TRBJ1-2; 9 nucleotides line up with TRBD1. Germline V CDR1 and CDR2: DFQATT, SNEGSKA (reference sequence). Trimming removed 0 bases from V and 8 bases from J; junction bases left unmatched: 10. This CDR3 comprises 15 residues. CDR3 sequence reads: CSARDGTGLTGGYTF. CDR3 bases: TGCAGTGCTAGAGACGGGACAGGGCTCACGGGCGGCTACACCTTC.

The chain uses TRBV11-2 and TRBJ2-7; maybe TRBD2 (5 bases). Germline CDR1 and CDR2: SGHAT and FQNNGV. Trimming shortened V by 2 bases and J by 3 bases, and 17 bases separated the two germline ends. There are 16 residues in the CDR3. CDR3 DNA: TGTGCCAGCAGCTTACGAGGACCCGGACTCAACTACGAGCAGTACTTC. Its protein is CASSLRGPGLNYEQYF.